This T cell receptor beta chain was retrieved from a study of T cells in Graves' hyperthyroidism and ophthalmopathy. Turning to this clonotype: Its antigen is as yet unknown.

Overall study results and limits: Before onset, ophthalmopathy was predicted by the model a median 6.5 months earlier. In blood, most of the thyroid clonotypes expanded above 0.001 were also present.

The CDR3 runs 15 residues. Looked up from germline, CDR1 is DFQATT and CDR2 is SNEGSKA (reference sequence). V dropped 4 bases and J dropped 8 bases, with 22 bases sitting between them. Absence of ophthalmopathy progression within 18 months defined stable Graves' hyperthyroidism. Participants, patients aged 18 to 65, had newly diagnosed hyperthyroidism with a duration under 2 months. It was RNA transcripts that yielded the amplified TCR beta CDR3 regions. First-round RT-PCR of the TCR CDR3 relied on the HTBI primer set. TCRdb called the multiplex PCR reads again in MiXCR, with one record for every CDR3 protein. The table records about 350,000 distinct CDR3 sequences, roughly 13% of them present only once.

The receptor was derived from a woman aged 25 to 45 with Graves' hyperthyroidism. Sequenced: blood. The chain uses TRBV20-1 and TRBJ2-3, with D possibly called TRBD1 or TRBD2 (6 bases each). The CDR3 here is CSATPEGGSWTTQYF. CDR3 coding DNA: TGCAGTGCTACACCTGAGGGGGGTTCCTGGACTACGCAGTATTTT.